Shown below are 16 T cell receptor beta chains from a single sample sequenced in a study of blood T cell repertoires in COVID-19. TCRdb's copy holds only in-frame clones and misses some; the assay was immunoSEQ multiplex PCR. The repertoire holds about 97,000 clones, with around nine tenths as singletons. Sequencing was carried out using peripheral blood. The receptors were gathered from a human donor in a cohort sampled during active COVID-19.

The J gene is TRBJ1-5, the V gene TRBV7-2, with 7 bases aligning to TRBD1. Unmatched junction bases numbered 5, after V lost 0 bases and J lost 3 bases. The CDR3 is 16 residues long. The germline V gene has CDR1 SGHTA and CDR2 FQGNSA. The CDR3 sequence: CASSLAQGQNNQPQHF. CDR3 nucleotides: TGTGCCAGCAGCTTAGCGCAGGGACAGAACAATCAGCCCCAGCATTTT.

The chain carries TRBV7-2 and TRBJ1-1; tentative D call: TRBD1 (6 bases). V was clipped by 5 bases and J by 2 bases, with 12 bases between them. This CDR3 comprises 14 residues. The V gene's germline CDR1 is SGHTA and CDR2 FQGNSA. CDR3: CASSQGHTNTEAFF. The DNA for the CDR3 is TGTGCCAGCAGCCAGGGACATACCAACACTGAAGCTTTCTTT.

V gene TRBV11-2 combines with J gene TRBJ2-5; 9 positions match TRBD1. The CDR3 consists of 15 residues. J lost 5 bases, V lost 5 bases, and 9 bases had no gene match. Per the germline V gene, CDR1 is SGHAT and CDR2 is FQNNGV. CDR3 sequence reads: CASSVRDRAWETQYF. Written as DNA, the CDR3 is TGTGCCAGCAGCGTCCGGGACAGGGCTTGGGAGACCCAGTACTTC.

V usage is TRBV5-1 and J usage is TRBJ2-2; 8 nucleotides match TRBD1. The CDR3 consists of 15 residues. The V and J ends lost 2 bases and 6 bases, in that order; junction bases with no gene match: 6. Germline-derived CDR1 and CDR2 are SGHRS and YFSETQ. As DNA, the CDR3 is TGCGCCAGCAGCTTTCAGGGGGCAAGTGCCGGGGAGCTGTTTTTT. Protein: CASSFQGASAGELFF.

V and J are TRBV9 and TRBJ1-1; D is ambiguous. The germline V and J ends were trimmed by 0 bases and 3 bases, with 9 bases remaining between them. CDR3 length: 14 amino acids. Germline CDR1 SGDLS, CDR2 YYNGEE. The chain's CDR3 is CASSVVPSDTEAFF. The CDR3 coding sequence is TGTGCCAGCAGCGTAGTTCCCAGCGACACTGAAGCTTTCTTT.

This chain joins TRBV6-5 and TRBJ1-2; D may be TRBD1 (5 bases). The CDR3 runs 13 residues. Per the germline V gene, CDR1 is MNHEY and CDR2 is SVGAGI. The V gene lost 8 bases and the J gene lost 7 bases, with 17 bases spanning the gap. CDR3 amino acids: CASYTPGGGGYTF. For the CDR3, the DNA is TGTGCCAGCTATACCCCTGGGGGGGGTGGCTACACCTTC.

V is TRBV9 and J is TRBJ2-3; a possible D gene is TRBD2 (6 bases). V was pared by 3 bases and J by 2 bases, with 13 bases between. CDR1 SGDLS and CDR2 YYNGEE come from the germline V gene. This CDR3 is 15 amino acids long. The CDR3 sequence is CASSEGGPNTDTQYF. For the CDR3, the DNA is TGTGCCAGCAGCGAAGGAGGGCCAAACACAGATACGCAGTATTTT.

This chain connects TRBV5-1 to TRBJ2-7; 9 positions agree with TRBD1. V lost 4 bases and J lost 3; bases outside the gene matches: 5. Germline V gene sequence: CDR1 SGHRS, CDR2 YFSETQ. CDR3 length: 14 residues. The CDR3 DNA sequence: TGCGCCAGCAGCCCAGGGGACAGGGACTACGAGCAGTACTTC. This sequence encodes CASSPGDRDYEQYF.

The chain carries TRBV4-1 and TRBJ1-5; no clear D. Germline values: CDR1 MGHRA, CDR2 YSYEKL. The CDR3 runs to 14 residues. Trimming removed 0 bases at V and 4 bases at J, with 7 bases between. This CDR3 is CASSQDPRNQPQHF. The CDR3 DNA sequence: TGCGCCAGCAGCCAAGATCCCCGGAATCAGCCCCAGCATTTT.

The rearrangement links TRBV5-5 to TRBJ2-7, with 7 bases that match TRBD1. CDR1 is SGHKS and CDR2 is YYEKEE in the germline V gene (reference sequence). The V segment lost 3 bases and the J segment 2 bases; nucleotides outside the gene matches: 5. CDR3 length: 14 amino acids. CDR3 nucleotides: TGTGCCAGCAGCTCTAGGGGACAGCCCTACGAGCAGTACTTC. Translating gives CASSSRGQPYEQYF.

The V gene is TRBV28, the J gene TRBJ2-1, with 9 bases identical to TRBD2. The V gene's germline CDR1 is MDHEN and CDR2 SYDVKM. The CDR3 length is 15 residues. J gave up 7 bases and V 6 bases, and 10 bases lay outside the gene matches. This CDR3 is CASRNVAGAENEQFF. The CDR3 DNA is TGTGCCAGCAGAAACGTAGCGGGAGCGGAGAATGAGCAGTTCTTC.

The chain combines TRBV4-3 with TRBJ2-7, with 9 bases identical to TRBD2. This CDR3 has 16 amino acids. The germline V gene encodes CDR1 LGHNA and CDR2 YSLEER. The V segment lost 0 bases and the J segment 3 bases; nucleotides outside the gene matches: 6. The CDR3 DNA reads as TGCGCCAGCAGCCAAGAACCAGCTAGCGGGAACTACGAGCAGTACTTC. It specifies CASSQEPASGNYEQYF.

This chain connects TRBV6-5 to TRBJ2-7; D possibly corresponds to TRBD1 (6 bases). Trimming removed 9 bases at V and 1 base at J, with 10 bases between. This CDR3 region has 12 residues. Germline V gene sequence: CDR1 MNHEY, CDR2 SVGAGI. Here the CDR3 DNA reads TGTGCCAGTCACAGGGAGTCCTACGAGCAGTACTTC. It specifies CASHRESYEQYF.

The V and J genes are TRBV19 and TRBJ1-5; D gene ambiguous. The germline V gene has CDR1 LNHDA and CDR2 SQIVND (reference sequence). CDR3 length equals 13 residues. Trimming removed 9 bases from V and 4 bases from J, with 13 bases in between. CDR3 amino acids: CASPLRSNQPQHF. DNA for the CDR3: TGTGCCAGCCCGTTGAGGAGTAATCAGCCCCAGCATTTT. Together with reference TRBV19 and TRBJ1-5, the CDR3 gives the full variable domain: DGGITQSPKYLFRKEGQNVTLSCEQNLNHDAMYWYRQDPGQGLRLIYYSQIVNDFQKGDIAEGYSVSREKKESFPLTVTSAQKNPTAFYLCASPLRSNQPQHFGDGTRLSIL.

This chain connects TRBV15 to TRBJ2-2; 15 bases agree with TRBD2. V lost 0 bases to trimming and J lost 6 bases; unmatched junction nucleotides: 5. The germline V gene has CDR1 LNHNV and CDR2 YYDKDF (reference sequence). This CDR3 comprises 18 residues. Here the CDR3 DNA reads TGTGCCACCAGCAGAGATCCTAGGACTAGCGGGAGGGCCGGGGAGCTGTTTTTT. It specifies CATSRDPRTSGRAGELFF.

The chain employs TRBV15 and TRBJ2-7; possibly TRBD2 for D (5 bases). There are 13 residues in the CDR3. Trimming removed 5 bases from V and 5 bases from J, with 13 bases in between. Germline V CDR1 and CDR2: LNHNV, YYDKDF (reference sequence). In DNA form, the CDR3 reads TGTGCCACCAGCGCCGGACGGGGTAACGAGCAGTACTTC. Protein sequence: CATSAGRGNEQYF.